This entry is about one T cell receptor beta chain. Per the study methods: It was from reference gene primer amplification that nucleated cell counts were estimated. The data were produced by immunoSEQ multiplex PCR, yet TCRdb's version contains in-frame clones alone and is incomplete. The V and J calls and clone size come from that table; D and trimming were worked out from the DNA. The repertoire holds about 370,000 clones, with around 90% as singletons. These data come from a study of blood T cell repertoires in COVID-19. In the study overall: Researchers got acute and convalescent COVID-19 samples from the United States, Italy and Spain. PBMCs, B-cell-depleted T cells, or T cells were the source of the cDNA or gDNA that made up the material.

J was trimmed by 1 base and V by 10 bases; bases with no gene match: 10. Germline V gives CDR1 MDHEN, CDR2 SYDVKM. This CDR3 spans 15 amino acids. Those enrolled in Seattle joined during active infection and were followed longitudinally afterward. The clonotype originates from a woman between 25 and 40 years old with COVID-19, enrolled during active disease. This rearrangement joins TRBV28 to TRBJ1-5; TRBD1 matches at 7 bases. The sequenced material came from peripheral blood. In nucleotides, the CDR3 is TGTGCCACTAACTCAGGGGGATCGAGCAATCAGCCCCAGCATTTT. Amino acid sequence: CATNSGGSSNQPQHF. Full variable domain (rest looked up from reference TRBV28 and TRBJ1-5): DVKVTQSSRYLVKRTGEKVFLECVQDMDHENMFWYRQDPGLGLRLIYFSYDVKMKEKGDIPEGYSVSREKKERFSLILESASTNQTSMYLCATNSGGSSNQPQHFGDGTRLSIL.